What follows describes a single T cell receptor beta chain. Trimming removed 4 bases from V and 7 bases from J, with 11 bases in between. The CDR3 spans 12 residues. Germline-derived CDR1 and CDR2 are MNHNY and SVGAGI (reference sequence). The data are from a study of control samples from healthy donors and cancer patients. Method: immunoSEQ multiplex PCR; TCRdb's copy keeps in-frame clones and lacks some. The sample has 200,000 to 250,000 clones; about 93% are singletons. The TCR was taken from a man in his forties or fifties in good health. V is TRBV6-6 and J is TRBJ2-7; D uncertain. Sequencing was done on a sample of blood. CDR3: CASSSPLSEQYF. Written as DNA, the CDR3 is TGTGCCAGCAGTTCTCCCCTATCGGAGCAGTACTTC.